These T cell receptor beta chains were read from a single sample in a study of blood T cell repertoires in COVID-19. The data were produced by immunoSEQ multiplex PCR, yet TCRdb's version contains in-frame clones alone and is incomplete. The sample lists approximately 260,000 clones, 80% to 90% seen once, with 9.5% to 11% in the top ten. Sequencing was performed on peripheral blood. These receptors came from a woman in her seventies with acute or convalescent COVID-19. Each CDR3 is given with its conserved first and last residue. D genes are given only for firm matches. Only part of the rows carry a size: once, few, many, or a class if the clone is expanded.

V: TRBV29-1; J: TRBJ1-3; size: NA; D: NA; DNA: TGCAGCGTCCAGGGCTTTCTCTCTGGAAACACCATATATTTT; CDR3: CSVQGFLSGNTIYF
V: TRBV2; J: TRBJ1-4; size: NA; D: TRBD1; DNA: TGTGCCAGCAGACCCTCCGGACAGGGCGCTAATGAAAAACTGTTTTTT; CDR3: CASRPSGQGANEKLFF
V: TRBV2; J: TRBJ1-5; size: NA; D: NA; DNA: TGTGCCAGCAGCGGGGATAGCAATCAGCCCCAGCATTTT; CDR3: CASSGDSNQPQHF
V: TRBV28; J: TRBJ2-6; size: NA; D: NA; DNA: TGTGCCAGCAGCCAGGGTCCATACGTCCTGACTTTC; CDR3: CASSQGPYVLTF
V: TRBV10-3; J: TRBJ1-2; size: NA; D: TRBD1; DNA: TGTGCCATCAGGGACGGACAGGGCGGCGGCTATGGCTACACCTTC; CDR3: CAIRDGQGGGYGYTF
V: TRBV5-8; J: TRBJ2-2; size: NA; D: TRBD2; DNA: TGTGCCAGCAGACGAGCGGGGGTATTCACCGGGGAGCTGTTTTTT; CDR3: CASRRAGVFTGELFF
V: TRBV6-5; J: TRBJ1-1; size: once; D: NA; DNA: TGTGCCAGCAACCCGCCGGGGATTTACACTGAAGCTTTCTTT; CDR3: CASNPPGIYTEAFF
V: TRBV7-9; J: TRBJ1-1; size: NA; D: NA; DNA: TGTGCCAGCAGCACCCACGGGGGGGGCGAGGGCACTGAAGCTTTCTTT; CDR3: CASSTHGGGEGTEAFF
V: TRBV5-5; J: TRBJ2-1; size: NA; D: NA; DNA: TGTGCCAGCAGCTGGGTCCCCGAGGTGGAGCAGTTCTTC; CDR3: CASSWVPEVEQFF
V: TRBV7-3; J: TRBJ1-1; size: NA; D: NA; DNA: TGTGCCAGCAGCTCCGTAAACACTGAAGCTTTCTTT; CDR3: CASSSVNTEAFF
V: TRBV7-2; J: TRBJ1-5; size: NA; D: NA; DNA: TGTGCCAGCAGCTTATCATCCCGGTGGGGCCAGCCCCAGCATTTT; CDR3: CASSLSSRWGQPQHF
V: TRBV25-1; J: TRBJ1-1; size: NA; D: TRBD1; DNA: TGTGCCAGCAGTAACAGGGGGATGAACACTGAAGCTTTCTTT; CDR3: CASSNRGMNTEAFF
V: TRBV7-9; J: TRBJ2-7; size: NA; D: NA; DNA: TGTGCCAGCAGTACCGGGGGAGGCTACGAGCAGTACTTC; CDR3: CASSTGGGYEQYF
V: TRBV2; J: TRBJ2-7; size: NA; D: TRBD2; DNA: TGTGCCAGCAGTGAATTAGCGGGTGTTTACGAGCAGTACTTC; CDR3: CASSELAGVYEQYF
V: TRBV7-9; J: TRBJ2-1; size: NA; D: TRBD2; DNA: TGTGCCAGCAGCTCCGGGGGGTCGAGGGGCTACAATGAGCAGTTCTTC; CDR3: CASSSGGSRGYNEQFF
V: TRBV24-1; J: TRBJ2-2; size: NA; D: NA; DNA: TGTGCCACCGGTTCCGGGGTCGGGGAGCTGTTTTTT; CDR3: CATGSGVGELFF
V: TRBV19; J: TRBJ1-1; size: NA; D: TRBD1; DNA: TGTGCCAGTAGTATTATGGGACAGGGGGCCACTGAAGCTTTCTTT; CDR3: CASSIMGQGATEAFF
V: TRBV6-5; J: TRBJ1-2; size: NA; D: TRBD1; DNA: TGTGCCACTACGTGGGAGGACAGGTTTCACTATGGCTACACCTTC; CDR3: CATTWEDRFHYGYTF
V: TRBV10-3; J: TRBJ2-4; size: NA; D: TRBD1; DNA: TGTGCCATCAGTGAGAGGGACAGCAACATTCAGTACTTC; CDR3: CAISERDSNIQYF
V: TRBV5-4; J: TRBJ1-2; size: NA; D: TRBD1; DNA: TGTGCCAGCAGCCCCGGGGGACAGCCCTATGGCTACACCTTC; CDR3: CASSPGGQPYGYTF
V: TRBV5-1; J: TRBJ1-2; size: NA; D: NA; DNA: TGCGCCAGCAGCTTGGACAGGGTCCCTCTTGGCTACACCTTC; CDR3: CASSLDRVPLGYTF
V: TRBV5-1; J: TRBJ1-1; size: NA; D: NA; DNA: TGCGCCAGCAGCACCAGGGGACAGAACACTGAAGCTTTCTTT; CDR3: CASSTRGQNTEAFF
V: TRBV5-1; J: TRBJ2-2; size: NA; D: TRBD2; DNA: TGCGCCAGCAATTTAGCGGGGACCAACACCGGGGAGCTGTTTTTT; CDR3: CASNLAGTNTGELFF
V: TRBV19; J: TRBJ1-1; size: NA; D: NA; DNA: TGTGCCAGCAAAGTACTGGACTTGTCTGAAGCTTTCTTT; CDR3: CASKVLDLSEAFF
V: TRBV19; J: TRBJ1-2; size: NA; D: TRBD1; DNA: TGTGCCAGTAGGTTCCCGGGACAGGGAGCGGGATATGGCTACACCTTC; CDR3: CASRFPGQGAGYGYTF
V: TRBV7-6; J: TRBJ2-7; size: NA; D: TRBD1; DNA: TGTGCCAGCAGCTTAGGGACAGGGGAACTCGGGCAGTACTTC; CDR3: CASSLGTGELGQYF
V: TRBV5-1; J: TRBJ1-2; size: NA; D: TRBD1; DNA: TGCGCCAGCAGCTCGGGACAGGGGACTGGCTACACCTTC; CDR3: CASSSGQGTGYTF
V: TRBV6-5; J: TRBJ1-1; size: NA; D: NA; DNA: TGTGCCAGCAGCCCAGGTAACACTGAAGCTTTCTTT; CDR3: CASSPGNTEAFF
V: TRBV5-6; J: TRBJ2-7; size: NA; D: TRBD1; DNA: TGTGCCAGCAGCCCGGGACAGACCTACGAGCAGTACTTC; CDR3: CASSPGQTYEQYF
V: TRBV7-9; J: TRBJ2-3; size: NA; D: NA; DNA: TGTGCCAGCAGCCCTTGGGGGGACGGGGCAGATACGCAGTATTTT; CDR3: CASSPWGDGADTQYF
V: TRBV19; J: TRBJ2-4; size: NA; D: NA; DNA: TGTGCCAGTAGTCCTGCAGGGGGGAACATTCAGTACTTC; CDR3: CASSPAGGNIQYF
V: TRBV12-3/TRBV12-4; J: TRBJ2-5; size: NA; D: NA; DNA: TGTGCCACCGGTAGCGGCTTCGGGGAGACCCAGTACTTC; CDR3: CATGSGFGETQYF
V: TRBV9; J: TRBJ1-1; size: NA; D: NA; DNA: TGTGCCAGCAGCCCTAGGAGCAGGGGAGGGACTGAAGCTTTCTTT; CDR3: CASSPRSRGGTEAFF
V: TRBV3-1/TRBV3-2; J: TRBJ2-5; size: NA; D: NA; DNA: TGTGCCAGCAGCCCGGAGGCAGAGACCCAGTACTTC; CDR3: CASSPEAETQYF
V: TRBV11-1; J: TRBJ1-2; size: NA; D: TRBD1; DNA: TGTGCCAGCAGCTACAGGGGCGACGGCTACACCTTC; CDR3: CASSYRGDGYTF
V: TRBV16; J: TRBJ1-3; size: NA; D: TRBD1; DNA: TGTGCCAGCAGCCGACAGGGCAGCTCTGGAAACACCATATATTTT; CDR3: CASSRQGSSGNTIYF
V: TRBV24-1; J: TRBJ1-2; size: once; D: TRBD1; DNA: TGTGCCACCACCAAGGTCGGGACAGGGTCGGGCTATGGCTACACCTTC; CDR3: CATTKVGTGSGYGYTF
V: TRBV5-4; J: TRBJ2-3; size: NA; D: NA; DNA: TGTGCCAGCAGCTTTCCGTGGACGGGAAACACAGATACGCAGTATTTT; CDR3: CASSFPWTGNTDTQYF
V: TRBV4-1; J: TRBJ1-1; size: NA; D: NA; DNA: TGCGCCAGCAGCCAAGTTCCCATGTCACAGCCCGAAGCTTTCTTT; CDR3: CASSQVPMSQPEAFF
V: TRBV11-2; J: TRBJ1-1; size: NA; D: NA; DNA: TGTGCCAGCAGCTTTGAATCCCCGGGGGTACCTTTCTTT; CDR3: CASSFESPGVPFF
V: TRBV7-9; J: TRBJ1-1; size: NA; D: NA; DNA: TGTGCCAGCAGCTCTCAGGGGAACACTGAAGCTTTCTTT; CDR3: CASSSQGNTEAFF
V: TRBV5-1; J: TRBJ2-2; size: NA; D: NA; DNA: TGCGCCAGCAAGTCAGGGGCGCTCACCGGGGAGCTGTTTTTT; CDR3: CASKSGALTGELFF
V: TRBV10-1; J: TRBJ2-2; size: once; D: TRBD1; DNA: TGCGCCGCATCGGGACAGCCGAACACCGGGGAGCTGTTTTTT; CDR3: CAASGQPNTGELFF
V: TRBV25-1; J: TRBJ2-3; size: NA; D: TRBD2; DNA: TGTGCCAGCAGCGCGGGGAGGGACAGCACAGATACGCAGTATTTT; CDR3: CASSAGRDSTDTQYF
V: TRBV29-1; J: TRBJ1-2; size: NA; D: NA; DNA: TGCAGCGTTGAAGGGAAGGATGGGGGGGCCTTCGGTGGCTACACCTTC; CDR3: CSVEGKDGGAFGGYTF
V: TRBV7-3; J: TRBJ2-5; size: once; D: TRBD2; DNA: TGTGCCAGCAGCTCTGGACTAGCGGGGGAGACCCAGTACTTC; CDR3: CASSSGLAGETQYF
V: TRBV6-5; J: TRBJ2-1; size: NA; D: NA; DNA: TGTGCCAGCAGCCTTTTTGGGGCTCCCTACAATGAGCAGTTCTTC; CDR3: CASSLFGAPYNEQFF
V: TRBV7-9; J: TRBJ1-2; size: NA; D: NA; DNA: TGTGCCAGCAGCTTAGGGAGGGCCGCTGGCTACACCTTC; CDR3: CASSLGRAAGYTF
V: TRBV18; J: TRBJ1-3; size: NA; D: TRBD1; DNA: TGTGCCAGCTCACAATGGGGACAGGCCACCTCTGGAAACACCATATATTTT; CDR3: CASSQWGQATSGNTIYF
V: TRBV9; J: TRBJ2-2; size: NA; D: NA; DNA: TGTGCCAGCAGCCCACTACAGGGCGGAAACGGGGAGCTGTTTTTT; CDR3: CASSPLQGGNGELFF
V: TRBV7-2; J: TRBJ1-2; size: once; D: NA; DNA: TGTGCCAGCAGCTCCCTCCGCGGGGGGGCCGGGGGCTACACCTTC; CDR3: CASSSLRGGAGGYTF
V: TRBV9; J: TRBJ2-1; size: NA; D: TRBD1; DNA: TGTGCCAGCAGCGTCGGGACAGGGCCCAATGAGCAGTTCTTC; CDR3: CASSVGTGPNEQFF
V: TRBV3-1/TRBV3-2; J: TRBJ2-3; size: NA; D: TRBD2; DNA: TGTGCCAGCAGCCAACTAGCGGGGGGGTCCTCCCGTACGCAGTATTTT; CDR3: CASSQLAGGSSRTQYF
V: TRBV3-1/TRBV3-2; J: TRBJ1-1; size: NA; D: NA; DNA: TGTGCCAGCAGCCAAGATTGGGAGGCGGCTAACACTGAAGCTTTCTTT; CDR3: CASSQDWEAANTEAFF
V: TRBV5-4; J: TRBJ1-4; size: NA; D: NA; DNA: TGTGCCAGCAGCTATAAGACAGCGCGAACTGAAAAACTGTTTTTT; CDR3: CASSYKTARTEKLFF
V: TRBV5-1; J: TRBJ2-1; size: NA; D: TRBD2; DNA: TGCGCCAGCAGCACCTCCGGGACTAGCCTTGGGGGGGAGCAGTTCTTC; CDR3: CASSTSGTSLGGEQFF
V: TRBV6-1; J: TRBJ2-5; size: NA; D: NA; DNA: TGTGCCAGCAGTGAATCCGGCCAAGGGGCCCAGTACTTC; CDR3: CASSESGQGAQYF
V: TRBV18; J: TRBJ2-5; size: NA; D: TRBD2; DNA: TGTGCCAGCTCACCGGTAGGTTCAGCGGGGGACCAAGAGACCCAGTACTTC; CDR3: CASSPVGSAGDQETQYF
V: TRBV30; J: TRBJ2-5; size: once; D: NA; DNA: TGTGCCTGGAGTGTAAACCGGAGGGAGACCCAGTACTTC; CDR3: CAWSVNRRETQYF